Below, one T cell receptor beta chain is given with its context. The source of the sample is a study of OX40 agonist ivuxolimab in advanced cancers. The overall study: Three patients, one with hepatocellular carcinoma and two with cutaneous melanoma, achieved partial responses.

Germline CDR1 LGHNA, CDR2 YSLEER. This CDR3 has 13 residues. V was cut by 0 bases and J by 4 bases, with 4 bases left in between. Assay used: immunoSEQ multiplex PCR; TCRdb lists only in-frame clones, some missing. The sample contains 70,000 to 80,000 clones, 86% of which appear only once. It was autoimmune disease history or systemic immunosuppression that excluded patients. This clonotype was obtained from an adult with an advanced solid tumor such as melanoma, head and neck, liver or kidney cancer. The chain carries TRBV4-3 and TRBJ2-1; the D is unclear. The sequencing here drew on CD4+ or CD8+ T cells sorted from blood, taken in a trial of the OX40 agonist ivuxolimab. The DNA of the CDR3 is TGCGCCAGCAGCCAAGATTTATACAATGAGCAGTTCTTC. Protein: CASSQDLYNEQFF.